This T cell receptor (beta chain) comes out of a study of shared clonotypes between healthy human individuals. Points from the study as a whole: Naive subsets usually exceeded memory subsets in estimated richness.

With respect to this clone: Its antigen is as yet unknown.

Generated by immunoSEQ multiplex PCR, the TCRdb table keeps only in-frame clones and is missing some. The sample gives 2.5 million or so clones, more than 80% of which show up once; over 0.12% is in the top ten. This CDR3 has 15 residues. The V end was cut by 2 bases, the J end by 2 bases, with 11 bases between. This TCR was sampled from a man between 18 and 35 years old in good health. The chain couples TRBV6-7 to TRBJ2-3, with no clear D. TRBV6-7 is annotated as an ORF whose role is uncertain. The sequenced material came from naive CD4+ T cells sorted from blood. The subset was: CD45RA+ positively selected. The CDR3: CASSYPMDPTDTQYF. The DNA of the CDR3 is TGTGCCAGCAGTTACCCTATGGACCCCACAGATACGCAGTATTTT.